This entry lists 10 T cell receptor beta chains sequenced from one sample in a study of shared clonotypes between healthy human individuals (dated by TCRdb to the early 2020s). Libraries came from the immunoSEQ multiplex PCR assay. Imported from immuneACCESS, the table was reduced by TCRdb to in-frame sequences with V and J called. These copies leave out some clones; in studies compared against another copy, an unresolved V gene accounts for under half, and the cause of the remainder is not known. The sample table records 2.3 million or so clones; approximately 95% of these occur just once. Of the sample, about 0.39% falls within the top ten clones. Specimen: naive CD4+ T cells from PBMCs. This sample's cell subset or site label indicates: CD45RA+ positively selected. The source of these receptors is a man between 18 and 29 years old in good health. Some clones in this sample may be carry-over from other donors' samples.

The chain is built from TRBV5-1 and TRBJ2-1; 9 bases align to TRBD2. The length of the CDR3 is 15 residues. The ends lost 6 bases at V and 7 bases at J; junction bases unmatched: 11. Germline-derived CDR1 and CDR2 are SGHRS and YFSETQ. CDR3 coding DNA: TGCGCCAGCACCCCGGCGGCGGGAGGGCTGAATGAGCAGTTCTTC. It is translated as CASTPAAGGLNEQFF.

This clone has a single count. This chain uses TRBV5-4 with TRBJ2-3; 8 bases line up with TRBD2. The CDR3 consists of 15 residues. The V and J ends lost 3 bases and 5 bases, in that order; junction bases with no gene match: 8. The germline CDR1 and CDR2 sequences are SGHNT and YYREEE (reference sequence). DNA for the CDR3: TGTGCCAGCAGCTCGAAAGCGGGAGCGGGAGATACGCAGTATTTT. The encoded protein is CASSSKAGAGDTQYF.

This chain connects TRBV15 to TRBJ2-1; 10 bases are a match to TRBD2. Germline V gene lookup returns CDR1 LNHNV and CDR2 YYDKDF (reference sequence). The CDR3 is made up of 16 amino acids. V gave up 4 bases and J gave up 0 bases; unmatched junction bases: 3. This chain's CDR3 is CATSTQREGSYNEQFF. In nucleotides, the CDR3 is TGTGCCACCAGCACCCAGCGGGAGGGCTCCTACAATGAGCAGTTCTTC.

The J gene is TRBJ2-3, the V gene TRBV10-3; 9 bases fit TRBD1. This CDR3 spans 14 amino acids. The germline V gene encodes CDR1 ENHRY and CDR2 SYGVKD. V gave up 3 bases and J gave up 5 bases; unmatched junction bases: 3. The CDR3 nucleotides are TGTGCCATCAGTGATGGACAGGGGATAGATACGCAGTATTTT. Translation gives CAISDGQGIDTQYF.

This chain joins TRBV19 and TRBJ1-3; D is undetermined. CDR1 and CDR2 from the germline V gene are LNHDA and SQIVND (reference sequence). The CDR3 covers 16 residues. V shed 2 bases and J shed 2 bases, with 13 bases lying between them. The DNA of the CDR3 is TGTGCCAGTAGTATACCCATGGGAGGAACTGGAAACACCATATATTTT. It specifies CASSIPMGGTGNTIYF.

The chain uses TRBV6-5 and TRBJ2-1, with TRBD2 identical over 9 bases. Looked up from germline, CDR1 is MNHEY and CDR2 is SVGAGI. This CDR3 comprises 15 residues. V lost 4 bases to trimming and J lost 9 bases; unmatched junction nucleotides: 10. Here the CDR3 DNA reads TGTGCCAGCAGTTCTCGGCGGGAGGGCCAAAGTGAGCAGTTCTTC. Translated: CASSSRREGQSEQFF.

This clone was recorded once. Other DNA sequences in this specimen translate into the identical CDR3. J is TRBJ1-1 and V is TRBV7-8; a weak D match, TRBD1 (5 bases). The V gene's germline CDR1 is SGHVS and CDR2 FQNEAQ. Trimming removed 6 bases from V and 1 base from J, with 12 bases in between. The CDR3 spans 14 residues. CDR3 DNA sequence: TGTGCCAGCAGTCTAGTCACAGGGAACACTGAAGCTTTCTTT. Translated: CASSLVTGNTEAFF.

The V call is TRBV23-1, the J call TRBJ2-7, with TRBD1 matching over 10 bases. TRBV23-1 is an ORF; its function is uncertain. This CDR3 spans 15 amino acids. V gave up 3 bases and J gave up 3 bases; unmatched junction bases: 5. The CDR3 loop reads CASSHQGQGDYEQYF. CDR3 DNA sequence: TGCGCCAGCAGTCACCAAGGACAGGGGGACTACGAGCAGTACTTC.

This chain uses TRBV28 with TRBJ2-1; 8 bases are shared with TRBD1. With 4 bases clipped from V and 0 bases from J, the junction kept 5 bases outside the gene matches. From germline, CDR1 is MDHEN and CDR2 SYDVKM. CDR3 length: 16 amino acids. The CDR3 DNA sequence: TGTGCCAGCAGTTCCAGACAGGGGTCCTCCTACAATGAGCAGTTCTTC. This codes for CASSSRQGSSYNEQFF.

J is TRBJ2-1 and V is TRBV11-3; no reliable D call. Trimming removed 5 bases at V and 10 bases at J, with 15 bases between. CDR1 and CDR2 (germline): SGHNT, YENEEA. This CDR3 has 13 residues. CDR3 bases: TGTGCCAGCAGCAGACGGGCCTTGGGGGAGCAGTTCTTC. Translating gives CASSRRALGEQFF.